The rows below give T cell receptor beta chains drawn from one sample of a study of spatial heterogeneity in lung cancer. MiXCR was run by TCRdb on the 5' RACE reads, yielding one entry per CDR3 protein. The sample has more than 30,000 distinct CDR3 sequences; around 5.8% are singletons. The source material was PBMCs, sampled at surgery. Receptor source: a male donor with early-stage non-small cell lung cancer. CDR3s include the opening cysteine and the closing phenylalanine or tryptophan. D genes are given only for firm matches. A clone size is listed for some rows: how often the clone was seen (once, few, many), or a class if it is expanded.

>many|TRBV5-4|.|TRBJ1-6
CASSFGLGRYIPYNSPLHF
TGTGCCAGCAGCTTCGGACTGGGGAGATATATTCCCTATAATTCACCCCTCCACTTT
>few|TRBV6-2/TRBV6-3|TRBD1|TRBJ2-3
CASGQGAQVSYF
TGTGCCAGCGGCCAGGGGGCGCAAGTTTCGTATTTT
>once|TRBV5-4|TRBD1|TRBJ2-5
CASSLAGTAQETQHF
TGTGCCAGCAGCTTGGCCGGGACAGCACAAGAGACCCAGCACTTC
>many|TRBV25-1|.|TRBJ2-1
CASSEYIGQYNEQFF
TGTGCCAGCAGTGAATATATAGGACAGTACAATGAGCAGTTCTTC
>many|TRBV15|.|TRBJ2-6
CATSRGLQLLSGANVLTF
TGTGCCACCAGCAGAGGCTTGCAGTTACTCTCTGGGGCCAACGTCCTGACTTTC
>.|TRBV20-1|TRBD1|TRBJ2-7
CSASAGTGLNEQYF
TGCAGTGCTAGCGCCGGGACAGGGTTGAACGAGCAGTACTTC
>few|TRBV19|.|TRBJ2-1
CASSREDEQFF
TGTGCCAGTAGTAGGGAGGATGAGCAGTTCTTC
>many|TRBV24-1|TRBD1|TRBJ1-1
CATSSGPDKGARTEAFF
TGTGCCACCAGTTCGGGTCCAGACAAGGGGGCGCGCACTGAAGCTTTCTTT
>few|TRBV6-1|TRBD1|TRBJ2-7
CASSEATGGYYEQYF
TGTGCCAGCAGTGAAGCGACAGGGGGGTACTACGAGCAGTACTTC
>few|TRBV19|.|TRBJ2-5
CASSTGGTQYF
TGTGCCAGTAGTACTGGGGGGACCCAGTACTTC
>many|TRBV28|.|TRBJ2-2
CASRDINTGELFF
TGTGCCAGCCGGGACATTAACACCGGGGAGCTGTTTTTT
>few|TRBV5-4|.|TRBJ1-6
CASSLESGGRNSPLHF
TGTGCCAGCAGCTTGGAGAGTGGGGGGCGGAATTCACCCCTCCACTTT
>.|TRBV18|TRBD1|TRBJ2-7
CASSPPGTGWAYEQYF
TGTGCCAGCTCACCACCAGGGACAGGCTGGGCATACGAGCAGTACTTC
>many|TRBV5-1|.|TRBJ2-1
CASSTTNPDYNEQFF
TGCGCCAGCAGCACTACGAACCCTGACTACAATGAGCAGTTCTTC
>few|TRBV7-9|.|TRBJ2-1
CASRPRRGQWDEQFF
TGTGCCAGCAGACCCCGACGAGGACAATGGGATGAGCAGTTCTTC
>few|TRBV6-2/TRBV6-3|TRBD1|TRBJ1-5
CASSYGQGWSQPQHF
TGTGCCAGCAGTTACGGACAGGGTTGGAGTCAGCCCCAGCATTTT
>many|TRBV12-3/TRBV12-4|.|TRBJ2-1
CASSAQGGTYNEQFF
TGTGCCAGCAGCGCCCAGGGTGGTACCTACAATGAGCAGTTCTTC
>many|TRBV12-3/TRBV12-4|.|TRBJ1-2
CASSASTIAHGYTF
TGTGCCAGCAGTGCATCGACGATCGCCCATGGCTACACCTTC
>.|TRBV4-3|.|TRBJ2-3
CASSQEVPRQLFTPTDTQYF
TGCGCCAGCAGCCAAGAGGTGCCCCGCCAACTTTTCACTCCCACAGATACGCAGTATTTT
>few|TRBV20-1|TRBD1|TRBJ1-2
CSASTGGNYGYTF
TGCAGTGCTTCGACAGGGGGTAACTATGGCTACACCTTC
>many|TRBV28|TRBD2|TRBJ2-2
CASSSTSGGLFTGELFF
TGTGCCAGCAGTTCTACTAGCGGGGGGCTATTCACCGGGGAGCTGTTTTTT
>many|TRBV2|.|TRBJ2-5
CASRDGLLETQYF
TGTGCCAGCAGGGACGGTCTTTTAGAGACCCAGTACTTC
>.|TRBV24-1|TRBD2|TRBJ2-1
CATSDLSSGGVNEQFF
TGTGCCACCAGTGATTTGTCTAGCGGGGGGGTAAATGAGCAGTTCTTC
>many|TRBV7-2|TRBD1|TRBJ1-5
CASSTWTGSNQPQHF
TGTGCCAGCAGCACTTGGACAGGGAGTAATCAGCCCCAGCATTTT
>many|TRBV5-1|.|TRBJ1-1
CASSWQVENTEAFF
TGCGCCAGCAGCTGGCAGGTGGAGAACACTGAAGCTTTCTTT
>many|TRBV20-1|TRBD1|TRBJ1-5
CSARDSRGTDNQPQHF
TGCAGTGCTAGAGATTCTAGGGGGACAGATAATCAGCCCCAGCATTTT
>many|TRBV2|.|TRBJ1-1
CASTRDGGTEAFF
TGTGCCAGCACGAGGGATGGGGGCACTGAAGCTTTCTTT
>few|TRBV7-9|.|TRBJ1-1
CASSLGSPMNTEAFF
TGTGCCAGCAGCTTGGGGAGTCCTATGAACACTGAAGCTTTCTTT
>.|TRBV7-1|TRBD2|TRBJ2-3
CASSWGLAGTTDTQYF
TGTGCCAGCAGCTGGGGACTAGCGGGGACAACAGATACGCAGTATTTT
>.|TRBV18|.|TRBJ1-3
CASSPTLLTDGNTIYF
TGTGCCAGCTCACCTACCCTCTTGACTGATGGAAACACCATATATTTT
>many|TRBV24-1|TRBD2|TRBJ2-1
CATSDPGLAGGGEQFF
TGTGCCACCAGTGATCCAGGACTAGCGGGGGGTGGTGAGCAGTTCTTC
>many|TRBV20-1|TRBD2|TRBJ2-1
CSASRLAGGLVDEQFF
TGCAGTGCCTCTCGACTAGCGGGGGGTCTTGTCGATGAGCAGTTCTTC
>many|TRBV20-1|TRBD1|TRBJ1-5
CSAAGQGNQPQHF
TGCAGTGCTGCGGGACAGGGTAACCAGCCCCAGCATTTT
>many|TRBV5-1|.|TRBJ2-7
CASSLEGSGSYEQYF
TGCGCCAGCAGCTTGGAAGGCAGCGGATCCTACGAGCAGTACTTC
>many|TRBV12-3/TRBV12-4|.|TRBJ2-6
CASSLRGSGGANVLTF
TGTGCCAGCAGTTTGCGGGGATCTGGTGGGGCCAACGTCCTGACTTTC
>.|TRBV12-3/TRBV12-4|.|TRBJ2-4
CASSPGRRVAKNIQYF
TGTGCCAGCAGTCCGGGACGGCGTGTTGCCAAAAACATTCAGTACTTC
>many|TRBV6-6|.|TRBJ2-7
CASSYVRGLYEQYF
TGTGCCAGCAGTTACGTACGGGGCCTATACGAGCAGTACTTC
>many|TRBV20-1|TRBD2|TRBJ2-1
CSAFLAGGHNEQFF
TGCAGTGCTTTCCTAGCGGGGGGTCACAATGAGCAGTTCTTC
>.|TRBV12-3/TRBV12-4|.|TRBJ2-6
CASSPPLGSGANVLTF
TGTGCCAGCAGTCCCCCTTTAGGCTCTGGGGCCAACGTCCTGACTTTC
>medium-sized|TRBV27|TRBD1|TRBJ1-1
CASSSTGAEAFF
TGCGCCAGCAGCTCGACAGGGGCTGAAGCTTTCTTT
>many|TRBV5-1|.|TRBJ1-5
CASSLEGGDQPQHF
TGCGCCAGCAGCTTGGAGGGAGGGGATCAGCCCCAGCATTTT
>many|TRBV28|TRBD1|TRBJ1-4
CASSSGGDNEKLFF
TGTGCCAGCAGTTCAGGGGGGGATAATGAAAAACTGTTTTTT
>many|TRBV7-2|.|TRBJ2-7
CASSLVFWDNNYEQYF
TGTGCCAGCAGCTTAGTTTTTTGGGACAACAACTACGAGCAGTACTTC
>.|TRBV5-1|TRBD1|TRBJ1-2
CASSSTGQEASYGYTF
TGCGCCAGCAGCTCCACGGGACAGGAAGCGAGCTATGGCTACACCTTC
>many|TRBV20-1|.|TRBJ1-1
CSARDLRGGAYTEAFF
TGCAGTGCTAGAGATCTTCGGGGGGGCGCATACACTGAAGCTTTCTTT
>.|TRBV7-8|.|TRBJ2-7
CASTVQAGAHYEQYF
TGTGCCAGCACAGTTCAGGCCGGGGCTCACTACGAGCAGTACTTC
>many|TRBV7-2|.|TRBJ1-6
CASSPMVGSPLHF
TGTGCCAGCAGCCCAATGGTTGGGTCACCCCTCCACTTT
>.|TRBV29-1|.|TRBJ2-5
CSVAGRSQETQYF
TGCAGCGTCGCGGGACGAAGCCAAGAGACCCAGTACTTC
>many|TRBV14|.|TRBJ2-3
CASSHTDTQYF
TGTGCCAGCAGCCACACAGATACGCAGTATTTT
>many|TRBV9|.|TRBJ2-3
CASSPISTDTQYF
TGTGCCAGCAGCCCTATTAGCACAGATACGCAGTATTTT
>many|TRBV28|.|TRBJ2-7
CASGGGYEQYF
TGTGCCAGCGGAGGCGGCTACGAGCAGTACTTC
>few|TRBV6-5|TRBD2|TRBJ2-3
CASSYNHWTSSTDTQYF
TGTGCCAGCAGTTACAACCATTGGACTAGCTCCACAGATACGCAGTATTTT
>few|TRBV11-3|.|TRBJ1-1
CASSFRGGEAFF
TGTGCCAGCAGTTTCAGGGGAGGGGAAGCTTTCTTT
>many|TRBV3-1|.|TRBJ1-2
CASSQVANYGYTF
TGTGCCAGCAGCCAAGTGGCCAACTATGGCTACACCTTC
>many|TRBV20-1|TRBD1|TRBJ2-1
CSALGQGPYEQFF
TGCAGTGCTCTCGGACAGGGGCCCTATGAGCAGTTCTTC
>many|TRBV11-2|TRBD2|TRBJ2-2
CASSLSGGARELFF
TGTGCCAGCAGCTTAAGCGGGGGGGCCCGGGAGCTGTTTTTT
>many|TRBV5-1|.|TRBJ1-2
CASSLANYGYTF
TGCGCCAGCAGCTTGGCTAACTATGGCTACACCTTC
>many|TRBV7-8|TRBD2|TRBJ2-3
CASSLKRGASTDTQYF
TGTGCCAGCAGCTTAAAGCGGGGGGCTAGCACAGATACGCAGTATTTT
>many|TRBV12-3/TRBV12-4|.|TRBJ2-1
CASSLAQQYNEQFF
TGTGCCAGCAGTTTAGCCCAACAATACAATGAGCAGTTCTTC
>few|TRBV6-2/TRBV6-3|.|TRBJ1-4
CASSDAIGTGEKLFF
TGTGCCAGCAGTGACGCCATCGGGACTGGTGAAAAACTGTTTTTT